The clone carrying this T cell receptor (beta chain) has more than one count but fewer than ten. The sample comes from a study of cytomegalovirus exposure and HLA in healthy donors. CDR3 length: 16 amino acids. Germline V gives CDR1 SGHAT, CDR2 FQNNGV. V lost 4 bases and J 0 bases, leaving 13 bases between the germline ends. Primers included in the PCR were 60 Vbeta and 13 Jbeta primers. Profiled with immunoSEQ multiplex PCR; TCRdb holds only in-frame clones, not every one. The sample consists of 100,000 or so clones, about three quarters of them appearing once. This rearrangement joins TRBV11-2 to TRBJ1-3; no reliable D call. This sequence originates from a woman in her forties in good health and CMV-seropositive. Sequencing input: PBMCs. CDR3 loop: CASSSLPHNSGNTIYF. CDR3 DNA: TGTGCCAGCAGCTCACTACCTCACAACTCTGGAAACACCATATATTTT.